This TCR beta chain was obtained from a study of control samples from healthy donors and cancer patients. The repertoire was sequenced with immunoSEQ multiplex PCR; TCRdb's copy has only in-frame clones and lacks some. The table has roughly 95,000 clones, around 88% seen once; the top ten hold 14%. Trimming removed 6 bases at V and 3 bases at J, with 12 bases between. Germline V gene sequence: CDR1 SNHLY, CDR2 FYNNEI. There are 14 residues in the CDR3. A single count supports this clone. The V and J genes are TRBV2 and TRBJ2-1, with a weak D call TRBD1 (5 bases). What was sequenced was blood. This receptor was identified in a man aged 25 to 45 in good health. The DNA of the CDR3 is TGTGCCAGCAGAGAGGCAGGGCTCTACAATGAGCAGTTCTTC. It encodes CASREAGLYNEQFF.